The 14 T cell receptor beta chains reported below all come from one sample, sequenced in a study of Ad26.COV2.S vaccination and SARS-CoV-2 variants (dated by TCRdb to the early 2020s). The library came from the immunoSEQ multiplex PCR assay. The clones in this table, taken by TCRdb from immuneACCESS, are in-frame only. Not every clone is retained; where verified, under half of the shortfall comes from an unresolved V gene, and the cause of the rest is unknown. The sample includes 500,000 or so clones, with 75% to 90% observed a single time. The ten top clones hold about 2.5% of the sample. The treatment or condition label of this sample denotes: 15 to 20 received Ad26.COV2.S at low or high dose, single or two shots; about 5 received placebo; per-sample allocation not given. For vaccine and placebo recipients, the sequenced repertoires came from samples collected on day 63 after the first injection.

Sequenced here: peripheral blood, sampled in a trial of Ad26.COV2.S vaccine versus placebo. The receptors were gathered from a person aged 18-65 years who received the Ad26.COV2.S COVID-19 vaccine or a placebo.

The chain recombines TRBV14 with TRBJ2-3; D is tentatively TRBD1 or TRBD2 (5 bases each). The CDR3 runs 13 residues. Germline CDR1 SGHDN, CDR2 FVKESK. Trimming took off 2 bases at V and 6 bases at J, with 9 bases between the two ends. The CDR3 reads CASSQNGADTQYF. Written as DNA, the CDR3 is TGTGCCAGCAGCCAAAACGGGGCGGATACGCAGTATTTT.

This chain joins TRBV6-1 and TRBJ1-3; D is uncertain. Trimming pared 1 base from V and 0 bases from J, leaving 13 bases between. Germline V lookup: CDR1 MNHNS, CDR2 SASEGT. CDR3 length: 17 amino acids. CDR3 coding DNA: TGTGCCAGCAGTGAAGTTTCAATAGGTCTCTCTGGAAACACCATATATTTT. Its translation: CASSEVSIGLSGNTIYF.

The chain is built from TRBV3-1 (or the pseudogene TRBV3-2) and TRBJ1-3; D uncertain. Trimming stripped 2 bases from V and 4 bases from J, with 21 bases between. Germline V gene sequence: CDR1 LGHDT, CDR2 YNNKEL (reference sequence). This CDR3 is 18 amino acids long. The CDR3 is CASSQTSPFWGRGNTIYF. The CDR3 nucleotides are TGTGCCAGCAGCCAAACATCCCCCTTTTGGGGTAGGGGAAACACCATATATTTT.

The chain carries TRBV6-1 and TRBJ1-5; no clear D gene. CDR1 and CDR2 (germline): MNHNS, SASEGT. The length of the CDR3 is 15 residues. Deletions cut 1 base from V and 4 bases from J, with 11 bases between. The DNA for the CDR3 is TGTGCCAGCAGTGAAGTAACGTTGCCTAATCAGCCCCAGCATTTT. It is translated as CASSEVTLPNQPQHF.

This clone has ten or more counts. The CDR3 DNA reads as TGTGCCAGCAGCGAGACGGGACAACTAAGTGAGCAGTTCTTC. Encoded protein: CASSETGQLSEQFF. The chain employs TRBV7-3 and TRBJ2-1, with D perhaps matching TRBD1 (6 bases). Germline loops: CDR1 SGHTA, CDR2 FQGTGA. Trimming removed 5 bases from V and 9 bases from J, with 17 bases in between. The CDR3 sequence is 14 residues long.

V and J are TRBV27 and TRBJ1-1; tentative D call: TRBD1 (6 bases). This CDR3 is 14 amino acids long. Germline-derived CDR1 and CDR2 are MNHEY and SMNVEV (reference sequence). Trimming took 2 bases from V and 1 from J, leaving 8 bases between them. DNA for the CDR3: TGTGCCAGCAGTTTAACAGGGTCGAACACTGAAGCTTTCTTT. Protein: CASSLTGSNTEAFF.

The chain couples TRBV25-1 to TRBJ1-4; 7 bases line up with TRBD1. CDR3 size: 14 residues. Trimming at V came to 2 bases and at J to 8 bases, leaving 5 bases not matched to a gene. Germline V lookup: CDR1 MGHDK, CDR2 SYGVNS. The CDR3 region is CASSERQGREKLFF. The CDR3 coding sequence is TGTGCCAGCAGTGAACGACAGGGACGAGAAAAACTGTTTTTT.

The CDR3: CASSWASNTEAFF. CDR3 DNA sequence: TGTGCCAGCAGTTGGGCCAGCAACACTGAAGCTTTCTTT. The genes are TRBV27 and TRBJ1-1; D gene uncertain. The germline V and J ends were trimmed by 4 bases and 2 bases, with 8 bases remaining between them. The CDR3 consists of 13 residues. Germline CDR1 reads MNHEY; CDR2 reads SMNVEV (reference sequence).

J is TRBJ1-1 and V is TRBV5-1; 9 bases map to TRBD1. Germline V gene lookup returns CDR1 SGHRS and CDR2 YFSETQ. Trimming cost V 0 bases and J 6 bases; bases outside gene matches: 15. The CDR3 has 18 amino acids. The CDR3 DNA reads TGCGCCAGCAGCTTGGCTCCGGGACAGGGACCGTTATTTTCTGAAGCTTTCTTT. This codes for CASSLAPGQGPLFSEAFF.

A few counts support this clone. The chain couples TRBV7-2 to TRBJ2-2, with 12 bases lining up with TRBD2. Germline assignment: CDR1 SGHTA and CDR2 FQGNSA. V gave up 5 bases and J gave up 3 bases; unmatched junction bases: 4. This CDR3 has 16 amino acids. The CDR3 sequence is CASSPWTSGDTGELFF. The CDR3 nucleotides are TGTGCCAGCAGCCCTTGGACTAGCGGGGACACCGGGGAGCTGTTTTTT.

The chain recombines TRBV5-6 with TRBJ1-2; tentatively, D is TRBD1 (5 bases). The germline CDR1 and CDR2 sequences are SGHDT and YYEEEE. The length of the CDR3 is 13 residues. Trimming pared 0 bases from V and 7 bases from J, leaving 10 bases between. This CDR3 is CASSLDRSSGYTF. CDR3 nucleotide sequence: TGTGCCAGCAGCTTGGACAGGTCCAGTGGCTACACCTTC.

The gene calls are TRBV28 and TRBJ1-1; no reliable D call. Germline-derived CDR1 and CDR2 are MDHEN and SYDVKM. V lost 6 bases and J lost 11, with 16 bases in between. CDR3 length: 12 amino acids. The CDR3 sequence: CASRETRTAAFF. CDR3 bases: TGTGCCAGCAGGGAGACAAGGACGGCGGCTTTCTTT.

The J gene is TRBJ1-5, the V gene TRBV7-2; D is perhaps TRBD1 (5 bases). Trimming stripped 4 bases from V and 9 bases from J, with 10 bases between. This CDR3 is 12 amino acids long. Looked up from germline, CDR1 is SGHTA and CDR2 is FQGNSA. The CDR3 DNA sequence: TGTGCCAGCAGCTCCCAGGGTGGGCCCCAGCATTTT. Protein: CASSSQGGPQHF.

This clone has just one count. This chain connects TRBV11-3 to TRBJ2-6; D uncertain. Trimming took off 3 bases at V and 0 bases at J, with 6 bases between the two ends. Per the germline V gene, CDR1 is SGHNT and CDR2 is YENEEA. The CDR3 totals 15 residues. CDR3 region: CASSFLSSGANVLTF. CDR3 bases: TGTGCCAGCAGCTTTCTCAGCTCTGGGGCCAACGTCCTGACTTTC.